This T cell receptor beta chain was obtained from a study of T cell responses to AZD1222 COVID-19 vaccine. Study-wide context: Analyses pooled second doses at about 4 or about 12 weeks.

Some clones are missing from TCRdb's copy, which holds only in-frame ones; the method was immunoSEQ multiplex PCR. The table records over 120,000 clones, over 85% of them present only once. As regards this clone: Its antigen remains unknown.

Overall study results and limits: It was only a handful of AZD1222 recipients who were seropositive at baseline. A mostly white British donor set with more females was recruited, and clonal diversity was possibly underestimated.

This CDR3 region has 13 residues. V lost 0 bases, J lost 0 bases, and 0 bases lay in between. Germline lookup yields CDR1 SGHDN and CDR2 FVKESK. The gene calls are TRBV14 and TRBJ1-5; D gene uncertain. This receptor was identified in an adult in good health. Here the sequenced sample was peripheral blood, taken on day 0 of AZD1222 vaccination. As DNA, the CDR3 is TGTGCCAGCAGCCAAGATAGCAATCAGCCCCAGCATTTT. This sequence encodes CASSQDSNQPQHF.